This passage covers 21 T cell receptor beta chains from one sample sequenced in a study of blood T cells in healthy people across ages. Then a second PCR, running roughly 7 to 11 cycles, was carried out with a sample-barcoded 5' primer and a J-beta primer mix. TCRdb re-called the 5' RACE reads with MiXCR, one entry per CDR3 protein. Of around 780,000 distinct CDR3 sequences in the sample, around a quarter are singletons; the top ten hold 2.5% to 3.5%. The data were also submitted as part of a second study, on T cells of mothers and their children.

The sample consisted of blood. These receptors were collected from a boy under 18 in good health.

The V gene is TRBV20-1, the J gene TRBJ1-5, with D maybe TRBD1 (6 bases). Germline CDR1 DFQATT, CDR2 SNEGSKA (reference sequence). Trimming took off 0 bases at V and 4 bases at J, with 10 bases between the two ends. This CDR3 is 14 amino acids long. CDR3 protein: CSAREGGRNQPQHF. CDR3 DNA: TGCAGTGCTAGAGAGGGGGGCCGGAATCAGCCCCAGCATTTT.

This clonotype was found many times. The gene calls are TRBV6-5 and TRBJ1-2; possible D gene TRBD1, 5 bases. V dropped 6 bases and J dropped 6 bases, with 14 bases sitting between them. Germline V gene data show CDR1 as MNHEY and CDR2 as SVGAGI. The CDR3 loop spans 13 amino acids. CDR3 residues: CASSGGTMDGYTF. CDR3 bases: TGTGCCAGCAGCGGTGGGACTATGGATGGCTACACCTTC.

This clonotype occurred a few times. V is TRBV13 and J is TRBJ1-1, with a possible D match to TRBD1 (5 bases). This CDR3 is 19 amino acids long. Germline values: CDR1 PRHDT, CDR2 FYEKMQ (reference sequence). Trimming cost V 3 bases and J 0 bases, with 23 bases left between them. This chain's CDR3 is CASSLRGEHTAVMNTEAFF. For the CDR3, the DNA is TGTGCCAGCAGCTTGAGAGGGGAGCATACAGCGGTCATGAACACTGAAGCTTTCTTT.

This sequence joins TRBV10-3 and TRBJ1-2, with 7 bases matching TRBD1. Looked up from germline, CDR1 is ENHRY and CDR2 is SYGVKD. V gave up 4 bases and J gave up 2 bases; unmatched junction bases: 1. This CDR3 comprises 13 residues. The CDR3 region is CAISADRNYGYTF. The CDR3, as DNA: TGTGCCATCAGTGCGGACAGGAACTATGGCTACACCTTC.

This clonotype was found a few times. The J gene is TRBJ2-1, the V gene TRBV21-1; TRBD2 is the table's D call, not checked against the DNA. TRBV21-1 is a pseudogene segment. The CDR3 is 12 residues long. This CDR3 is CASKTLARIKFF. CDR3 in DNA: TGTGCCAGCAAAACACTAGCGAGGATTAAGTTCTTC.

The chain carries TRBV5-1 and TRBJ2-1, with a possible D match to TRBD2 (6 bases). In germline, CDR1 is SGHRS, CDR2 YFSETQ. Trimming took 1 base from V and 3 from J, leaving 11 bases between them. The CDR3 is 15 amino acids. The CDR3 nucleotides are TGCGCCAGCAGCTTGTCCCCAGCGGGCTACAATGAGCAGTTCTTC. This encodes CASSLSPAGYNEQFF.

In this sample, this clonotype turned up a few times. V gene TRBV20-1 combines with J gene TRBJ2-2, with 8 bases that match TRBD2. The CDR3 extends over 16 amino acids. Germline V lookup: CDR1 DFQATT, CDR2 SNEGSKA (reference sequence). J lost 2 bases, V lost 6 bases, and 11 bases had no gene match. The CDR3 spells CSATRTSLTNTGELFF. The CDR3 region has the DNA TGCAGTGCCACTCGGACTAGCCTTACTAACACCGGGGAGCTGTTTTTT.

The table lists this clonotype with a few counts. The chain links TRBV24-1 to TRBJ2-1; 11 nucleotides match TRBD2. V trimming: 4 bases; J trimming: 10 bases; junction bases outside the gene matches: 8. CDR3 length: 15 amino acids. Germline V gene data show CDR1 as KGHDR and CDR2 as SFDVKD. This chain's CDR3 is CATSENSGGAREQFF. The CDR3 DNA reads as TGTGCCACCAGTGAGAATAGCGGGGGGGCCCGGGAGCAGTTCTTC.

The chain links TRBV12-3 or TRBV12-4 to TRBJ2-5, with no clear D. The CDR3 covers 17 residues. The V and J ends lost 3 bases and 3 bases respectively, with 20 bases between them. CDR3 DNA: TGTGCCAGCAGTTTGGGCCCGAGTGAAGCCAGGAAAGAGACCCAGTACTTC. Its translation: CASSLGPSEARKETQYF.

About this clonotype itself: Since the CDR3 does not end with the conserved phenylalanine or tryptophan, this likely comes from a read error. The chain has TRBV7-6 and TRBJ2-3; D ambiguous. The CDR3 sequence is 14 residues long. The ends were cut back, 1 base at V and 0 bases at J, with 5 bases in the middle. CDR1 and CDR2 from the germline V gene are SGHVS and FNYEAQ. CDR3 amino acids: CASSLVLSTDTQYS. The DNA of the CDR3 is TGTGCCAGCAGCTTAGTCTTGAGCACAGATACGCAGTATTCT.

V gene TRBV24-1 combines with J gene TRBJ2-2, with D uncertain. Germline CDR1 reads KGHDR; CDR2 reads SFDVKD. V lost 4 bases and J lost 0, with 2 bases in between. The CDR3 has 13 residues. For the CDR3, the DNA is TGTGCCACCAGTGACCCGAACACCGGGGAGCTGTTTTTT. It encodes CATSDPNTGELFF.

The chain joins TRBV20-1 to TRBJ2-1, with a possible D match to TRBD1 (6 bases). CDR1 is DFQATT, CDR2 SNEGSKA, per germline (reference sequence). The CDR3 is 14 amino acids. V was shortened by 2 bases and J by 8 bases, with 16 bases between the two germline ends. CDR3 coding DNA: TGCAGTGCTAGATCGGGACACGCGACGCATGAGCAGTTCTTC. This sequence encodes CSARSGHATHEQFF.

The table lists this clonotype with a few counts. The junction shows a germline mismatch at one end, possibly a read error. The CDR3 sequence: CASSLFRRTGVSDEQYF. In DNA form, the CDR3 reads TGTGCCAGCAGTTTGTTTAGAAGGACAGGGGTCTCCGACGAGCAGTACTTC. The rearrangement uses TRBV27 and TRBJ2-1; 9 bases are shared with TRBD1. TRBJ2-7 explains the end of the DNA better; the J call may be wrong. Germline V gives CDR1 MNHEY, CDR2 SMNVEV (reference sequence). This CDR3 has 17 amino acids.

This clonotype was detected a few times. This rearrangement joins TRBV28 to TRBJ2-7; weak D call: TRBD2 (6 bases). The V end was cut by 3 bases, the J end by 1 base, with 13 bases between. The CDR3 length is 15 residues. Germline V lookup: CDR1 MDHEN, CDR2 SYDVKM. CDR3: CASSFLSGPSYEQYF. The CDR3 coding sequence is TGTGCCAGCAGTTTTTTAAGCGGGCCGTCCTACGAGCAGTACTTC.

This clonotype was seen more than once but under ten times. V usage is TRBV29-1 and J usage is TRBJ2-1; D might be TRBD2 (5 bases). This CDR3 contains 13 residues. CDR1 SQVTM and CDR2 ANQGSEA come from the germline V gene. The V end was cut by 4 bases, the J end by 1 base, with 8 bases between. Here the CDR3 DNA reads TGCAGCGTTGTTCGAGGGTCCTACAATGAGCAGTTCTTC. As protein: CSVVRGSYNEQFF.

This clonotype was seen only a few times. The J gene is TRBJ2-1, the V gene TRBV6-5; D is unclear. Germline V CDR1 and CDR2: MNHEY, SVGAGI. Deletions cut 0 bases from V and 7 bases from J, with 13 bases between. This CDR3 is 15 amino acids long. The CDR3 region has the DNA TGTGCCAGCAGTTACTCAGGCCGATTTGGTAATGAGCAGTTCTTC. Translated: CASSYSGRFGNEQFF.

The chain uses TRBV9 and TRBJ2-3; D is perhaps TRBD2 (6 bases). Germline V gene sequence: CDR1 SGDLS, CDR2 YYNGEE. The V and J ends lost 0 bases and 4 bases respectively, with 9 bases between them. The CDR3 has 14 residues. CDR3 bases: TGTGCCAGCAGCGTAGGACTAGATTCAGATACGCAGTATTTT. Protein sequence: CASSVGLDSDTQYF.

This clonotype was seen more than once but under ten times. The rearrangement uses TRBV7-6 and TRBJ2-5, with D unresolved. This CDR3 has 14 residues. Trimming cost V 5 bases and J 2 bases, with 12 bases left between them. The germline V gene has CDR1 SGHVS and CDR2 FNYEAQ. CDR3 residues: CASSPTRGQETQYF. CDR3 bases: TGTGCCAGCAGCCCAACCCGAGGTCAAGAGACCCAGTACTTC.

As for this clonotype: A read error is likely, as this CDR3 ends without the conserved phenylalanine or tryptophan. This sequence joins TRBV5-1 and TRBJ2-4, with D perhaps TRBD2 (7 bases). The CDR3 sequence is 17 residues long. Germline V gene lookup returns CDR1 SGHRS and CDR2 YFSETQ. V shed 3 bases and J shed 0 bases, with 16 bases lying between them. CDR3: CASSSSMGGLAKNIQYL. CDR3 coding DNA: TGCGCCAGCAGCTCCTCAATGGGGGGGCTAGCCAAAAACATTCAGTACCTC.

This clonotype was seen a few times. The gene calls are TRBV7-3 and TRBJ1-1; D gene ambiguous. V was shortened by 3 bases and J by 5 bases, with 10 bases between the two germline ends. This CDR3 is 13 amino acids long. The germline CDR1 and CDR2 sequences are SGHTA and FQGTGA. The CDR3 nucleotides read TGTGCCAGCAGCTTCCGGGAGCGGACTGAAGCTTTCTTT. Amino acid sequence: CASSFRERTEAFF.

Here the CDR3 DNA reads TGTGCCTCGGCGGGGGGGCTTGTTAGTAATGAGCAGTTCTTC. Translation: CASAGGLVSNEQFF. The chain combines TRBV15 with TRBJ2-1, with 9 positions matching TRBD2. Trimming cost V 11 bases and J 7 bases; bases outside gene matches: 12. In germline, CDR1 is LNHNV, CDR2 YYDKDF (reference sequence). This CDR3 spans 14 amino acids.